The 9 T cell receptor beta chains in this list originate from one sample, sequenced in a study of technical replicates of blood from a few donors. Sequencing was performed with immunoSEQ multiplex PCR; in TCRdb, only in-frame clones are kept and a portion is missing. The sample holds tens of thousands of clones, roughly 95% seen once. Sequencing used T cells isolated from PBMCs. The receptor set was obtained from a human donor in good health.

This clone was seen once. J is TRBJ2-1 and V is TRBV5-1, with 8 bases identical to TRBD2. Germline lookup yields CDR1 SGHRS and CDR2 YFSETQ. The CDR3 spans 15 residues. V dropped 1 base and J dropped 6; count of bases not matched to a gene: 6. CDR3 region: CASSLPGGPVNEQFF. CDR3 in DNA: TGCGCCAGCAGCTTGCCGGGAGGGCCGGTCAATGAGCAGTTCTTC.

The genes are TRBV7-6 and TRBJ2-2; 10 positions match TRBD1. The CDR3 is made up of 17 amino acids. V was clipped by 0 bases and J by 6 bases; unmatched bases: 7. The V gene's germline CDR1 is SGHVS and CDR2 FNYEAQ. CDR3 in DNA: TGTGCCAGCAGCTTAGCTTCCGGGACAGGGGTACCCGGGGAGCTGTTTTTT. Its protein product is CASSLASGTGVPGELFF.

The V and J genes are TRBV7-9 and TRBJ1-4; possibly TRBD1 for D (6 bases). Trimming removed 5 bases at V and 5 bases at J, with 12 bases between. CDR1 and CDR2 (germline): SEHNR, FQNEAQ (reference sequence). The CDR3 has 14 amino acids. CDR3 DNA: TGTGCCAGCAGCCAAGGACAGCTCAATGAAAAACTGTTTTTT. This translates into CASSQGQLNEKLFF.

The chain recombines TRBV19 with TRBJ2-5; a possible D gene is TRBD2 (6 bases). This CDR3 contains 16 residues. Germline CDR1 reads LNHDA; CDR2 reads SQIVND (reference sequence). Trimming pared 1 base from V and 5 bases from J, leaving 17 bases between. CDR3 sequence (DNA): TGTGCCAGTAGTATAGGGCGGGTTGCTGGAGGGGAGACCCAGTACTTC. This codes for CASSIGRVAGGETQYF. The variable domain in full, with the rest retrieved from reference TRBV19 and TRBJ2-5, is DGGITQSPKYLFRKEGQNVTLSCEQNLNHDAMYWYRQDPGQGLRLIYYSQIVNDFQKGDIAEGYSVSREKKESFPLTVTSAQKNPTAFYLCASSIGRVAGGETQYFGPGTRLLVL.

In its sample, this clone was seen once. This chain joins TRBV4-1 and TRBJ2-7, with D perhaps TRBD1 (5 bases). V shed 1 base and J shed 6 bases, with 13 bases lying between them. In germline, CDR1 is MGHRA, CDR2 YSYEKL. The CDR3 is 14 residues long. The CDR3: CASSQGQGTLEQYF. The CDR3 coding sequence is TGCGCCAGCAGCCAAGGGCAGGGAACCCTCGAGCAGTACTTC.

The rearrangement joins TRBV12-5 to TRBJ1-2; D is undetermined. V lost 0 bases, J lost 0 bases, and 20 bases lay in between. Germline CDR1 LGHNT, CDR2 FRNRAP. The CDR3 spans 19 residues. The CDR3 coding sequence is TGTGCTAGTGGTTTGGTAGTTGGTAACGCGATAGCCTCTAACTATGGCTACACCTTC. Translated, it gives CASGLVVGNAIASNYGYTF. The variable domain in full, completed from reference TRBV12-5 and TRBJ1-2, reads DARVTQTPRHKVTEMGQEVTMRCQPILGHNTVFWYRQTMMQGLELLAYFRNRAPLDDSGMPKDRFSAEMPDATLATLKIQPSEPRDSAVYFCASGLVVGNAIASNYGYTFGSGTRLTVV.

This CDR3 is CASSQDPGQPSYEQYF. In nucleotides, the CDR3 is TGTGCCAGCAGCCAAGACCCGGGACAGCCCAGCTACGAGCAGTACTTC. The chain joins TRBV14 to TRBJ2-7; 7 bases are a match to TRBD1. V lost 0 bases and J lost 3; bases outside the gene matches: 8. There are 16 residues in the CDR3. CDR1 and CDR2 from the germline V gene are SGHDN and FVKESK.

This clone has only one observation. This rearrangement joins TRBV6-5 to TRBJ2-7, with TRBD1 matching 10 bases. This CDR3 is 15 amino acids long. Trimming removed 6 bases from V and 3 bases from J; junction bases left unmatched: 8. The germline gives CDR1 MNHEY, CDR2 SVGAGI. CDR3 DNA sequence: TGTGCCAGCAGCAGCCCCGGGACAGGGGACTACGAGCAGTACTTC. Translation gives CASSSPGTGDYEQYF.

This chain uses TRBV6-1 with TRBJ2-1; the D gene is possibly TRBD2 (5 bases). This CDR3 region has 13 residues. Germline V gives CDR1 MNHNS, CDR2 SASEGT. V lost 7 bases, J lost 4 bases, and 11 bases lay in between. This CDR3 reads CASKAGDYNEQFF. CDR3 nucleotides: TGTGCCAGCAAGGCCGGGGATTACAATGAGCAGTTCTTC.